This entry is about one TCR beta chain. Its matching antigen is unknown. Other DNA variants within this sample encode the same CDR3. Extraction of approximately 2 micrograms of genomic DNA from cryopreserved PBMCs supplied material for TCR beta libraries. TCRdb's table, derived via immunoSEQ multiplex PCR, lists solely in-frame clones and lacks some. This sample carries fewer than 300,000 clones, around 76% of them seen once, and the ten largest clones take approximately 5.6%. The data are from a study of cytotoxic CD8 clonotypes in ibrutinib-treated CLL. In the study overall: Overall, around 25 responses were partial and 2 complete; following median roughly 68 months, roughly 14 patients stayed remitted and around twelve progressed. Following a median roughly 12 months of treatment, with a range of 6 to 36, response samples were taken.

Findings of the study overall: Baseline-level clonality went beyond age-matched healthy donors and moved in step with circulating CD8+ T-cell counts.

Source: PBMCs, taken at disease progression, from a patient treated with ibrutinib. The TCR sequence derives from a human donor with chronic lymphocytic leukemia.

This CDR3 is CASRGTEAFF. The CDR3 DNA reads TGTGCCAGCAGGGGTACTGAAGCTTTCTTT. This chain joins TRBV2 and TRBJ1-1; D call uncertain. The V gene lost 6 bases and the J gene lost 5 bases, with 4 bases spanning the gap. CDR3 length: 10 amino acids. Germline V gives CDR1 SNHLY, CDR2 FYNNEI.